These T cell receptor beta chains were read from a single sample in a study of neurological immune-mediated disorders. TCRdb independently ran MiXCR on the 5' RACE reads; one entry per CDR3 protein. The sample has under 35,000 distinct CDR3 sequences; approximately 1.5% are singletons. The sequencing input was PBMCs. These receptors all come from a woman aged 25-40 years with multiple sclerosis. The CDR3 runs from the conserved cysteine through the conserved F or W. D genes are given only for firm matches. Some rows have no size entry. The others give once, few or many, or a class for an expanded clone.

D gene | clone size | J gene | V gene | CDR3 protein | CDR3 DNA
NA | many | TRBJ2-5 | TRBV7-6 | CASSLVYGQLFF | TGTGCCAGCAGCTTAGTTTACGGGCAGTTGTTTTTC
TRBD1 | many | TRBJ1-1 | TRBV9 | CASSETGTGGTEAFF | TGTGCCAGCAGCGAGACCGGGACAGGGGGCACTGAAGCTTTCTTT
NA | many | TRBJ1-2 | TRBV7-2 | CASSPPGQSYGYTF | TGTGCCAGCAGCCCCCCCGGACAGTCCTATGGCTACACCTTC
NA | many | TRBJ1-2 | TRBV6-1 | CASSDADYGYTF | TGTGCCAGCAGTGATGCCGACTATGGCTACACCTTC
NA | NA | TRBJ2-3 | TRBV5-1 | CASSPDRHTQYF | TGCGCCAGCAGCCCAGATCGCCATACGCAGTATTTT
NA | many | TRBJ1-2 | TRBV20-1 | CSAPGQRSYGYTF | TGCAGTGCCCCCGGACAGAGAAGCTATGGCTACACCTTC
NA | many | TRBJ2-3 | TRBV7-9 | CASSLDRRYTDTQYF | TGTGCCAGCAGCCTAGACCGGCGGTACACAGATACGCAGTATTTT
NA | many | TRBJ1-6 | TRBV4-3 | CASSQLGGLNSPLHF | TGCGCCAGCAGCCAACTCGGAGGTCTTAATTCACCCCTCCACTTT
NA | many | TRBJ2-7 | TRBV20-1 | CSARGSNSETEQYF | TGCAGTGCTAGAGGTTCGAATTCGGAGACCGAGCAGTACTTC
NA | many | TRBJ2-7 | TRBV12-3/TRBV12-4 | CASSLEGISSYEQYF | TGTGCCAGCAGTTTAGAGGGGATCAGCTCCTACGAGCAGTACTTC
NA | medium-sized | TRBJ2-3 | TRBV12-3/TRBV12-4 | CASSRTDTQYF | TGTGCCAGCAGTCGCACAGATACGCAGTATTTT
NA | many | TRBJ2-3 | TRBV12-3/TRBV12-4 | CASSLIHAGTYQKPTTDTQYF | TGTGCCAGCAGTTTGATACATGCAGGGACGTATCAAAAGCCGACCACAGATACGCAGTATTTT
NA | many | TRBJ1-5 | TRBV7-9 | CASSLGRGQPQHF | TGTGCCAGCAGCTTAGGGAGGGGTCAGCCCCAGCATTTT
TRBD2 | many | TRBJ2-3 | TRBV7-3 | CASSRTSGGIGTQYF | TGTGCCAGCAGCCGGACTAGCGGGGGGATTGGGACGCAGTATTTT
TRBD1 | many | TRBJ2-7 | TRBV6-5 | CASSNPQGAHEQYF | TGTGCCAGCAGTAACCCCCAGGGGGCCCACGAGCAGTACTTC
TRBD1 | many | TRBJ2-7 | TRBV27 | CASQGQGSYEQYF | TGTGCCAGCCAGGGACAGGGCTCCTACGAGCAGTACTTC
TRBD2 | many | TRBJ2-3 | TRBV9 | CASSVLGTRGTDTQYF | TGTGCCAGCAGCGTCCTCGGGACTAGAGGCACAGATACGCAGTATTTT
TRBD1 | many | TRBJ2-5 | TRBV5-1 | CASSAGTGRETQYF | TGCGCCAGCAGCGCGGGGACAGGGCGAGAGACCCAGTACTTC
NA | many | TRBJ2-7 | TRBV20-1 | CSARGRYEQYF | TGCAGTGCTAGGGGACGGTACGAGCAGTACTTC
NA | many | TRBJ1-4 | TRBV5-1 | CASSPGVWNEKLFF | TGCGCCAGCAGCCCGGGGGTATGGAATGAAAAACTGTTTTTT
TRBD1 | many | TRBJ2-5 | TRBV6-5 | CASSRGDSLLYQETQYF | TGTGCCAGCAGTAGAGGGGACAGCCTCTTGTACCAAGAGACCCAGTACTTC
TRBD2 | NA | TRBJ2-2 | TRBV11-3 | CASSPGTSGTTGELFF | TGTGCCAGCAGCCCCGGGACTAGCGGGACCACCGGGGAGCTGTTTTTT
TRBD1 | medium-sized | TRBJ1-5 | TRBV6-2/TRBV6-3 | CASSYRQGTNQPQHF | TGTGCCAGCAGTTACAGACAGGGGACCAATCAGCCCCAGCATTTT
NA | few | TRBJ1-1 | TRBV10-1 | CASSRKMNTEAFF | TGCGCCAGCAGCAGGAAAATGAACACTGAAGCTTTCTTT
TRBD2 | many | TRBJ2-7 | TRBV3-1 | CASSSPGLAGVPYEQYF | TGTGCCAGCAGCAGCCCCGGACTAGCGGGGGTTCCCTACGAGCAGTACTTC
NA | many | TRBJ2-1 | TRBV5-1 | CASSSTGGFSYNEQFF | TGCGCCAGCAGCTCTACTGGGGGTTTCTCCTACAATGAGCAGTTCTTC
TRBD2 | many | TRBJ2-1 | TRBV29-1 | CSGSGGYNEQFF | TGCAGCGGTAGCGGGGGATACAATGAGCAGTTCTTC
TRBD2 | many | TRBJ2-1 | TRBV20-1 | CSAGGGGLYNEQFF | TGCAGTGCTGGGGGCGGGGGGCTTTACAATGAGCAGTTCTTC
NA | NA | TRBJ2-4 | TRBV9 | CASSVGGSIGGIQYF | TGTGCCAGCAGCGTAGGTGGTAGCATTGGGGGGATTCAGTACTTC
NA | many | TRBJ1-1 | TRBV7-2 | CASSLSRVATEAFF | TGTGCCAGCAGCTTAAGTAGAGTTGCCACTGAAGCTTTCTTT
NA | many | TRBJ2-2 | TRBV5-1 | CASSLGQNTGELFF | TGCGCCAGCAGCTTAGGCCAGAACACCGGGGAGCTGTTTTTT
NA | many | TRBJ1-1 | TRBV25-1 | CASSPLGLTEAFF | TGTGCCAGCAGTCCCCTGGGGCTCACTGAAGCTTTCTTT
NA | many | TRBJ1-3 | TRBV7-9 | CADEGNGNTIYF | TGTGCCGACGAGGGGAATGGAAACACCATATATTTT
NA | many | TRBJ2-5 | TRBV20-1 | CSAPSGGGQHLWETQYF | TGCAGTGCGCCCTCCGGGGGGGGACAGCATCTCTGGGAGACCCAGTACTTC
NA | many | TRBJ2-7 | TRBV20-1 | CSATQPELREQYF | TGCAGTGCTACACAACCGGAATTGCGCGAGCAGTACTTC
NA | many | TRBJ1-1 | TRBV7-6 | CASSLAQLNTEAFF | TGTGCCAGCAGCTTAGCACAGTTGAACACTGAAGCTTTCTTT
NA | many | TRBJ1-4 | TRBV12-3/TRBV12-4 | CASSYLGEKLFF | TGTGCCAGCAGTTACCTGGGAGAAAAACTGTTTTTT
NA | many | TRBJ2-2 | TRBV5-1 | CASSPQQYTGELFF | TGCGCCAGCAGCCCTCAACAGTACACCGGGGAGCTGTTTTTT
TRBD2 | many | TRBJ2-5 | TRBV20-1 | CSASPLAVGETQYF | TGCAGTGCTAGTCCTCTAGCGGTAGGAGAGACCCAGTACTTC
NA | many | TRBJ2-7 | TRBV6-1 | CATRRANEQYF | TGTGCCACCCGCAGGGCAAACGAGCAGTACTTC
NA | many | TRBJ1-5 | TRBV4-2 | CASSPGAGQPQHF | TGTGCCAGCAGCCCTGGGGCAGGGCAGCCCCAGCATTTT
NA | many | TRBJ2-3 | TRBV7-2 | CASSRPGVTQYF | TGTGCCAGCAGCCGCCCCGGGGTTACGCAGTATTTT
NA | many | TRBJ2-7 | TRBV25-1 | CASSDPGRDYEQYF | TGTGCCAGCAGTGACCCCGGACGGGACTACGAGCAGTACTTC
NA | many | TRBJ2-4 | TRBV20-1 | CSANRDAKNIQYF | TGCAGTGCTAACAGGGATGCCAAAAACATTCAGTACTTC
TRBD1 | many | TRBJ2-7 | TRBV6-6 | CASSRTGVTYEQYF | TGTGCCAGCAGCCGGACAGGGGTGACCTACGAGCAGTACTTC